This T cell receptor (beta chain) was observed in a study of T-cell reconstitution after alpha-beta-depleted transplantation in children. Preparation of the TCRbeta library was carried out with unique molecular identifiers. TCRdb reprocessed the PCR reads via MiXCR and lists one record per CDR3 protein. Of around 500,000 distinct CDR3 sequences in the sample, approximately 12% were seen once. Germline-derived CDR1 and CDR2 are LNHNV and YYDKDF (reference sequence). This CDR3 is 14 amino acids long. The V end was cut by 0 bases, the J end by 4 bases, with 7 bases between. This clonotype was found many times.

The material was PBMCs from the stem cell graft donor, obtained from the stem cell graft. The TCR originated in a human donor who donated a stem cell graft to a child with combined immunodeficiency. This rearrangement joins TRBV15 to TRBJ1-3; D call uncertain. The chain's CDR3 is CATSRDGGGNTIYF. CDR3 nucleotides: TGTGCCACCAGCAGAGATGGCGGGGGAAACACCATATATTTT.